Below, 5 T cell receptor beta chains from the same sample are listed, as sequenced in a study of shared clonotypes between healthy human individuals. As defined, naive CD8 cells were CD45RO-negative and positively selected for CCR7, with terminally differentiated effector memory CD45RA+ cells excluded. Clones were sequenced by immunoSEQ multiplex PCR, and TCRdb holds only the in-frame ones, with some missing. The data contain about 2 million clones, about 95% of them singletons. The sample comprised naive CD8+ T cells sorted from blood. These receptors were collected from a man younger than 30 in good health.

The rearrangement uses TRBV5-1 and TRBJ1-1, with D tentatively TRBD1 (6 bases). The germline gives CDR1 SGHRS, CDR2 YFSETQ. CDR3 length equals 18 residues. Trimming stripped 5 bases from V and 3 bases from J, with 26 bases between. The CDR3 region has the DNA TGCGCCAGCAGTCTCCCGGGGGCAGGGAGGATATGGGACACTGAAGCTTTCTTT. It is translated as CASSLPGAGRIWDTEAFF.

This chain joins TRBV27 and TRBJ2-5; no definite D call. CDR3 length equals 16 residues. From germline, CDR1 is MNHEY and CDR2 SMNVEV (reference sequence). Between the trimmed V and J ends, which lost 2 bases and 2 bases, there was a span of 15 bases. CDR3 coding DNA: TGTGCCAGCAGTTTAATTTTCGGTCTGACACAAGAGACCCAGTACTTC. This sequence encodes CASSLIFGLTQETQYF.

This chain connects TRBV10-1 to TRBJ2-3; weak D call: TRBD2 (5 bases). CDR1 is WNHNN and CDR2 is SYGVQD in the germline V gene (reference sequence). The V end lost 0 bases, the J end lost 2 bases, and 9 bases lay between the germline ends. The CDR3 extends over 15 amino acids. CDR3 DNA sequence: TGCGCCAGCAGTGAGTCAGGACTCTACACAGATACGCAGTATTTT. It codes for CASSESGLYTDTQYF.

The rearrangement joins TRBV5-6 to TRBJ2-5, with 13 bases lining up with TRBD2. The V gene end was trimmed by 0 bases and the J gene end by 0 bases; junction bases not matched to a gene: 8. The germline gives CDR1 SGHDT, CDR2 YYEEEE. The CDR3 is made up of 19 amino acids. Here the CDR3 DNA reads TGTGCCAGCAGCTTGGGGAGGACTAGCGGGGGCCCGTACCAAGAGACCCAGTACTTC. The encoded protein is CASSLGRTSGGPYQETQYF.

The chain links TRBV6-4 to TRBJ2-7; TRBD1 is a possible D gene (6 bases). V lost 0 bases and J 2 bases, leaving 14 bases between the germline ends. This CDR3 region has 16 residues. Germline values: CDR1 MRHNA, CDR2 SNTAGT. The DNA of the CDR3 is TGTGCCAGCAGTGACTCGGGGGCCCCTTTAACCTACGAGCAGTACTTC. This sequence encodes CASSDSGAPLTYEQYF.